This is a list of T cell receptor beta chains from one sample in a study of response to subunit inactivated influenza vaccine. Each CDR3 protein gets one entry after TCRdb re-called the RT-PCR reads with MiXCR. The sample has 650,000 to 800,000 distinct CDR3 sequences; around a sixth are singletons. Here the sequenced sample was PBMCs from blood, taken 5 to 6 days after vaccination. All receptors come from a man in his fifties who received an inactivated influenza vaccine. The CDR3 runs from the conserved cysteine through the conserved F or W. The D gene is left open where the match is weak. Size values are once, few and many counts, or a class for expanded clones, and some rows have none.

CDR3aa: CSAPTLAGGSYNEQFF; CDR3nt: TGCAGTGCTCCTACACTAGCGGGAGGATCCTACAATGAGCAGTTCTTC; abundance: few; d_gene: TRBD2; j_gene: TRBJ2-1; v_gene: TRBV20-1
CDR3aa: CASSIGFTYEQYF; CDR3nt: TGTGCCAGTAGTATCGGGTTTACCTACGAGCAGTACTTC; abundance: few; d_gene: NA; j_gene: TRBJ2-7; v_gene: TRBV19
CDR3aa: CSATGQGQETQYF; CDR3nt: TGCAGTGCTACAGGACAGGGACAAGAGACCCAGTACTTC; abundance: many; d_gene: TRBD1; j_gene: TRBJ2-5; v_gene: TRBV20-1
CDR3aa: CASSLGTSGADTQYF; CDR3nt: TGCGCCAGCAGCTTGGGTACTAGCGGGGCAGATACGCAGTATTTT; abundance: few; d_gene: TRBD2; j_gene: TRBJ2-3; v_gene: TRBV5-1
CDR3aa: CASSFTSGTDEQFF; CDR3nt: TGTGCCAGCAGCTTTACTAGCGGTACGGATGAGCAGTTCTTC; abundance: NA; d_gene: TRBD2; j_gene: TRBJ2-1; v_gene: TRBV11-2
CDR3aa: CATSGGVGDNTEAFF; CDR3nt: TGTGCCACCTCGGGTGGGGTAGGCGACAACACTGAAGCTTTCTTT; abundance: few; d_gene: NA; j_gene: TRBJ1-1; v_gene: TRBV28
CDR3aa: CASSLGGDRGNEKLFF; CDR3nt: TGTGCCAGCAGCTTAGGTGGGGACAGGGGAAATGAAAAACTGTTTTTT; abundance: NA; d_gene: TRBD1; j_gene: TRBJ1-4; v_gene: TRBV7-2
CDR3aa: CAIRVGQGGSGANVLTF; CDR3nt: TGTGCCATCAGGGTTGGACAGGGAGGGTCGGGGGCCAACGTCCTGACTTTC; abundance: NA; d_gene: NA; j_gene: TRBJ2-6; v_gene: TRBV10-3
CDR3aa: CAISAASGRANTGELFF; CDR3nt: TGTGCCATCAGTGCGGCTAGCGGGAGGGCGAACACCGGGGAGCTGTTTTTT; abundance: NA; d_gene: TRBD2; j_gene: TRBJ2-2; v_gene: TRBV10-3
CDR3aa: CASSLSSGSHTQYF; CDR3nt: TGTGCCAGCAGCTTAAGTAGCGGGAGTCATACGCAGTATTTT; abundance: NA; d_gene: TRBD2; j_gene: TRBJ2-3; v_gene: TRBV7-3
CDR3aa: CASSLRASGPYEQYF; CDR3nt: TGTGCCAGCAGCTTAAGGGCTAGCGGTCCCTACGAGCAGTACTTC; abundance: NA; d_gene: TRBD2; j_gene: TRBJ2-7; v_gene: TRBV7-3